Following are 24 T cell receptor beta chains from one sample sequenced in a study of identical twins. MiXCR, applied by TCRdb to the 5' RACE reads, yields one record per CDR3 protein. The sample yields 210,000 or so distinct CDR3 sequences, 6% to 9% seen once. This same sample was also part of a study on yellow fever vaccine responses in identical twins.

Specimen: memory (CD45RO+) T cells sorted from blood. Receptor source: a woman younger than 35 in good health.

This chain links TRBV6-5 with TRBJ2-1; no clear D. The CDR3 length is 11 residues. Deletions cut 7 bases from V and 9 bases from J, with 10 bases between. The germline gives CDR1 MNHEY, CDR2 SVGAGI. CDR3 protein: CASTDASEQFF. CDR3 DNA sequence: TGTGCCAGCACCGACGCTAGTGAGCAGTTCTTC.

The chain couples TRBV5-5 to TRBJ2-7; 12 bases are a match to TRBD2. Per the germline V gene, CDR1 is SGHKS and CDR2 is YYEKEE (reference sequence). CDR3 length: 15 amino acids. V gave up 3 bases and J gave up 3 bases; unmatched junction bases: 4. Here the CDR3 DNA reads TGTGCCAGCAGCTGGGAGACTAGCGGGGGCTACGAGCAGTACTTC. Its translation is CASSWETSGGYEQYF.

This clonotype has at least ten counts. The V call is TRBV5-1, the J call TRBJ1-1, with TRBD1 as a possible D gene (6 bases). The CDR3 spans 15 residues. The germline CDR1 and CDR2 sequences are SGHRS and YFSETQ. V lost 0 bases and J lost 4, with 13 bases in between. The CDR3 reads CASSLDGGGSTEAFF. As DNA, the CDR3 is TGCGCCAGCAGCTTGGATGGGGGCGGGAGCACTGAAGCTTTCTTT.

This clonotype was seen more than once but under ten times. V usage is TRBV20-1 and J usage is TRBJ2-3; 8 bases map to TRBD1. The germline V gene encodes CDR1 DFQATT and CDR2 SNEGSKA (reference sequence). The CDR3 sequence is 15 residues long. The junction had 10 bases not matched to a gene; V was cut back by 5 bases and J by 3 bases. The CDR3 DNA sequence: TGCAGTGCTTCACAGGGGGGACAAAGGACAGATACGCAGTATTTT. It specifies CSASQGGQRTDTQYF.

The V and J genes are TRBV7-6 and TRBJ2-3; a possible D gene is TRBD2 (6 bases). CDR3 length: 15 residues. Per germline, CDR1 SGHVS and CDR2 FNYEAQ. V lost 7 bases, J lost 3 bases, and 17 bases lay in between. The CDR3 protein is CASTQDGSNTDTQYF. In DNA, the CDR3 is TGTGCCAGCACCCAGGACGGGAGTAATACAGATACGCAGTATTTT.

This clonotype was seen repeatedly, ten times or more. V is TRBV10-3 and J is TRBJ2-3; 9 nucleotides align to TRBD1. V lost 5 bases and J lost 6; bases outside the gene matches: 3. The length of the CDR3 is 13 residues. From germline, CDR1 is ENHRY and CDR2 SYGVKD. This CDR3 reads CAISRTGADTQYF. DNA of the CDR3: TGTGCCATCAGTAGGACAGGGGCCGATACGCAGTATTTT.

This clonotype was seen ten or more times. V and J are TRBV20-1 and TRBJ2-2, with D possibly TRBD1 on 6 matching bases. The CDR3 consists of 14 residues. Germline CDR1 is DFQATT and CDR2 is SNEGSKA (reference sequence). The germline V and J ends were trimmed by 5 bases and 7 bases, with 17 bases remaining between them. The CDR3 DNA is TGCAGTGCTCATTTGGGGGCGGCGGGCGGGGAGCTGTTTTTT. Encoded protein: CSAHLGAAGGELFF.

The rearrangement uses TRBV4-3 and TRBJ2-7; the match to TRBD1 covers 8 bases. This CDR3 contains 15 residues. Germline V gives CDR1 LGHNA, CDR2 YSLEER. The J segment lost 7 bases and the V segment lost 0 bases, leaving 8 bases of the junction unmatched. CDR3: CASSQDSIQGGEQYF. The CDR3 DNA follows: TGCGCCAGCAGCCAAGATTCTATACAGGGGGGTGAGCAGTACTTC.

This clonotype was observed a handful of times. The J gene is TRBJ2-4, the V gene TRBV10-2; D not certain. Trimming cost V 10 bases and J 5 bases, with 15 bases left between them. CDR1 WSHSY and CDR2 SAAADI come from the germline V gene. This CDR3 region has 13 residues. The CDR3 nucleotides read TGCGCCACAGCACAGCCAGAGGAAAACATTCAGTACTTC. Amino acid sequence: CATAQPEENIQYF.

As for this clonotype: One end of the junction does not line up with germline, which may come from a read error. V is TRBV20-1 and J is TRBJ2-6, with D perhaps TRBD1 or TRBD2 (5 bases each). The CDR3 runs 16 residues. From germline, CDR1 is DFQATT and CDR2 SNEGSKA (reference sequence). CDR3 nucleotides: TGCTGTGCTAGAGATCCGGGGCCCGGTGGGGCCAACGTCCTGACTTTC. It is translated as CCARDPGPGGANVLTF.

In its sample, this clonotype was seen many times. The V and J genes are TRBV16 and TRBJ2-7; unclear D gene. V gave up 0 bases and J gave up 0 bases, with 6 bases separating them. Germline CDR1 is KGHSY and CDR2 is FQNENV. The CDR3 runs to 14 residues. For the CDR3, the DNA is TGTGCCAGCAGCCAATCGATAGCCTCCTACGAGCAGTACTTC. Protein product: CASSQSIASYEQYF.

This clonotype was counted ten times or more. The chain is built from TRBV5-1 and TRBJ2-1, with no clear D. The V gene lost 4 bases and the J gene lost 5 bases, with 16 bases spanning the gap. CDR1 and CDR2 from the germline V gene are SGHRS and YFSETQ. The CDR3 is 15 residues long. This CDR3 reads CASSPVGSNHNEQFF. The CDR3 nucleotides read TGCGCCAGCAGCCCTGTCGGGTCAAACCACAATGAGCAGTTCTTC.

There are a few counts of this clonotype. The CDR3 is CASSPTSGRAGETQYF. The CDR3 DNA is TGTGCCAGCAGCCCAACTAGCGGGAGGGCCGGTGAGACCCAGTACTTC. The V gene is TRBV5-5, the J gene TRBJ2-5; 13 nucleotides line up with TRBD2. Looked up from germline, CDR1 is SGHKS and CDR2 is YYEKEE (reference sequence). CDR3 size: 16 residues. V shed 4 bases, J shed 5 bases, and the junction held 8 bases outside the gene matches.

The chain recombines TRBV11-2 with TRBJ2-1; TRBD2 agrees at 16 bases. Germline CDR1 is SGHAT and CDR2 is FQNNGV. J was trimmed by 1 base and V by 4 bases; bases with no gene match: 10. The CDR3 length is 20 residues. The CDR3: CASSYPGTSGGARSYNEQFF. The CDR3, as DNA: TGTGCCAGCAGCTATCCAGGGACTAGCGGGGGGGCTAGGTCCTACAATGAGCAGTTCTTC.

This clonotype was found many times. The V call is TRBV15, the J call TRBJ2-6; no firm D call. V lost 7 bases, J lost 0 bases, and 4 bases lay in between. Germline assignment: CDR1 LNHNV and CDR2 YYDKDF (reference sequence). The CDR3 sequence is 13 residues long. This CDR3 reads CATMISGANVLTF. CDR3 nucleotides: TGTGCCACCATGATCTCTGGGGCCAACGTCCTGACTTTC.

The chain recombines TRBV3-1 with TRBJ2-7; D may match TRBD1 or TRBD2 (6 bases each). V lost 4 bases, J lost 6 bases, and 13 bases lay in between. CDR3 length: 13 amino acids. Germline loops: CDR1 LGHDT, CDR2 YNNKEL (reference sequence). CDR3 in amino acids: CASSPGGSTEQYF. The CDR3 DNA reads TGTGCCAGCAGCCCCGGGGGCTCTACCGAGCAGTACTTC.

Written as DNA, the CDR3 is TGTGCCAGCAGCCAAGGACAGGGGGATCAGCCCCAGCATTTT. This gives the protein CASSQGQGDQPQHF. This rearrangement joins TRBV3-1 to TRBJ1-5, with 9 bases identical to TRBD1. This CDR3 contains 14 residues. Germline CDR1 reads LGHDT; CDR2 reads YNNKEL (reference sequence). The J segment lost 5 bases and the V segment lost 1 base, leaving 0 bases of the junction unmatched.

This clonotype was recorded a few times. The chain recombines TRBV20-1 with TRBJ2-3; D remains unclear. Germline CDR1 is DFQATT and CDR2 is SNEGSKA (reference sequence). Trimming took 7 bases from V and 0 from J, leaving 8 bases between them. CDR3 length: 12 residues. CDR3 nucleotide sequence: TGCAGTGGCCGACCTAGCACAGATACGCAGTATTTT. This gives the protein CSGRPSTDTQYF.

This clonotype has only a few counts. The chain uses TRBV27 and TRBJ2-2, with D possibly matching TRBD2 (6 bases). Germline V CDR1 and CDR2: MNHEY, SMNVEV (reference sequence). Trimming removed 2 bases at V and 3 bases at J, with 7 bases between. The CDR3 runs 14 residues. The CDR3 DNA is TGTGCCAGCAGTTTAGGAGGGCACACCGGGGAGCTGTTTTTT. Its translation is CASSLGGHTGELFF.

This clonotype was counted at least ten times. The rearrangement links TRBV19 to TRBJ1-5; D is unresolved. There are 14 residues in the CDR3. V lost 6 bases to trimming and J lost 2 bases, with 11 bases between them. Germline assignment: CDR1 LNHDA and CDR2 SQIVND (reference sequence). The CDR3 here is CASRRVSGNQPQHF. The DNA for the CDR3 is TGTGCCAGTAGAAGGGTTTCGGGCAATCAGCCCCAGCATTTT.

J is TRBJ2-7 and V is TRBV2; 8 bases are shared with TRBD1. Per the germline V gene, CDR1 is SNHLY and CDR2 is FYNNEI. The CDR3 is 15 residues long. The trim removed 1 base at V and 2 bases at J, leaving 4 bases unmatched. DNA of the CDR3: TGTGCCAGCAGTGAAGGAGGACAGGGAGCCTACGAGCAGTACTTC. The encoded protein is CASSEGGQGAYEQYF. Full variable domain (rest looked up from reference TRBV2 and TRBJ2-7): EPEVTQTPSHQVTQMGQEVILRCVPISNHLYFYWYRQILGQKVEFLVSFYNNEISEKSEIFDDQFSVERPDGSNFTLKIRSTKLEDSAMYFCASSEGGQGAYEQYFGPGTRLTVT.

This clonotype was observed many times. The CDR3, as DNA: TGCGCCAGCAGCTCCATTGGGAACACTGAAGCTTTCTTT. It encodes CASSSIGNTEAFF. The chain uses TRBV5-1 and TRBJ1-1; D is unresolved. CDR3 length: 13 residues. The germline V and J ends were trimmed by 3 bases and 1 base, with 7 bases remaining between them. CDR1 and CDR2 (germline): SGHRS, YFSETQ.

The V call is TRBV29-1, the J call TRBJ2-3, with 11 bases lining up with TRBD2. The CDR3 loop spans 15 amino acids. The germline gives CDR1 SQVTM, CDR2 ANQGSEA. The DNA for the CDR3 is TGCAGTATGCTAATAGCGGGGGGGCCCACAGATACGCAGTATTTT. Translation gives CSMLIAGGPTDTQYF.

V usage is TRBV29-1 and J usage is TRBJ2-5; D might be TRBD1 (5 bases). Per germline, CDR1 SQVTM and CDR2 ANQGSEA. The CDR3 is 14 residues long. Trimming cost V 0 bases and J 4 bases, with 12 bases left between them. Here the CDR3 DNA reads TGCAGCGTTGAAGATGAAGCAGGGCGAGAGACCCAGTACTTC. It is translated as CSVEDEAGRETQYF.